The rows below give T cell receptor beta chains drawn from one sample of a study of neurological immune-mediated disorders. TCRdb reprocessed the 5' RACE reads via MiXCR and lists one record per CDR3 protein. The sample carries 45,000 to 60,000 distinct CDR3 sequences, roughly 2.5% recorded once. What was sequenced was PBMCs. These receptors were obtained from a middle-aged man with multiple sclerosis. Both conserved end residues are trimmed from each CDR3. Fields, in order: clone size, V gene, J gene, CDR3 protein. A row's size may be missing; if present it is once, few, many or a size class.

many	TRBV7-2	TRBJ1-2	ASSLRDRAGYT
many	TRBV7-2	TRBJ2-7	ASSRQRDSPYEQY
many	TRBV6-2/TRBV6-3	TRBJ2-7	ASSYNPTGQGAYEQY
many	TRBV5-1	TRBJ2-7	ASSGSTSGGASEQY
many	TRBV20-1	TRBJ2-7	SASPPQDSYEQY
many	TRBV20-1	TRBJ1-5	SARIDRENQPQH
many	TRBV27	TRBJ2-7	ASSDTGPAYEQY
many	TRBV20-1	TRBJ1-6	SARMQGPPTSPLH
many	TRBV7-2	TRBJ2-7	ASSQSGGEQY
many	TRBV6-1	TRBJ2-3	ASRKANPSTDTQY
many	TRBV10-3	TRBJ1-1	AISVGGSRNTEAF
-	TRBV7-2	TRBJ2-1	DSSLSYNEQF
many	TRBV20-1	TRBJ1-4	SAHRNNEKLF
few	TRBV4-3	TRBJ2-1	ASSQRTGGRNEQF
many	TRBV7-2	TRBJ2-3	ASSKMASGAIDTQY
many	TRBV19	TRBJ1-6	ASNRGNSPLH
many	TRBV12-3/TRBV12-4	TRBJ2-5	ASSLTKGPQY
many	TRBV4-3	TRBJ2-6	ASSQDSPFSGANVLT
few	TRBV6-1	TRBJ2-7	ASKLAGNYEQY
many	TRBV7-2	TRBJ2-7	ASSLGTAEQY
many	TRBV5-6	TRBJ2-7	ASSPLGGSEQY
many	TRBV18	TRBJ2-7	ASSPEQLYEQY
many	TRBV7-2	TRBJ2-3	ASSSYKGPDTQY
many	TRBV6-5	TRBJ1-5	ASSYNPGQPQH